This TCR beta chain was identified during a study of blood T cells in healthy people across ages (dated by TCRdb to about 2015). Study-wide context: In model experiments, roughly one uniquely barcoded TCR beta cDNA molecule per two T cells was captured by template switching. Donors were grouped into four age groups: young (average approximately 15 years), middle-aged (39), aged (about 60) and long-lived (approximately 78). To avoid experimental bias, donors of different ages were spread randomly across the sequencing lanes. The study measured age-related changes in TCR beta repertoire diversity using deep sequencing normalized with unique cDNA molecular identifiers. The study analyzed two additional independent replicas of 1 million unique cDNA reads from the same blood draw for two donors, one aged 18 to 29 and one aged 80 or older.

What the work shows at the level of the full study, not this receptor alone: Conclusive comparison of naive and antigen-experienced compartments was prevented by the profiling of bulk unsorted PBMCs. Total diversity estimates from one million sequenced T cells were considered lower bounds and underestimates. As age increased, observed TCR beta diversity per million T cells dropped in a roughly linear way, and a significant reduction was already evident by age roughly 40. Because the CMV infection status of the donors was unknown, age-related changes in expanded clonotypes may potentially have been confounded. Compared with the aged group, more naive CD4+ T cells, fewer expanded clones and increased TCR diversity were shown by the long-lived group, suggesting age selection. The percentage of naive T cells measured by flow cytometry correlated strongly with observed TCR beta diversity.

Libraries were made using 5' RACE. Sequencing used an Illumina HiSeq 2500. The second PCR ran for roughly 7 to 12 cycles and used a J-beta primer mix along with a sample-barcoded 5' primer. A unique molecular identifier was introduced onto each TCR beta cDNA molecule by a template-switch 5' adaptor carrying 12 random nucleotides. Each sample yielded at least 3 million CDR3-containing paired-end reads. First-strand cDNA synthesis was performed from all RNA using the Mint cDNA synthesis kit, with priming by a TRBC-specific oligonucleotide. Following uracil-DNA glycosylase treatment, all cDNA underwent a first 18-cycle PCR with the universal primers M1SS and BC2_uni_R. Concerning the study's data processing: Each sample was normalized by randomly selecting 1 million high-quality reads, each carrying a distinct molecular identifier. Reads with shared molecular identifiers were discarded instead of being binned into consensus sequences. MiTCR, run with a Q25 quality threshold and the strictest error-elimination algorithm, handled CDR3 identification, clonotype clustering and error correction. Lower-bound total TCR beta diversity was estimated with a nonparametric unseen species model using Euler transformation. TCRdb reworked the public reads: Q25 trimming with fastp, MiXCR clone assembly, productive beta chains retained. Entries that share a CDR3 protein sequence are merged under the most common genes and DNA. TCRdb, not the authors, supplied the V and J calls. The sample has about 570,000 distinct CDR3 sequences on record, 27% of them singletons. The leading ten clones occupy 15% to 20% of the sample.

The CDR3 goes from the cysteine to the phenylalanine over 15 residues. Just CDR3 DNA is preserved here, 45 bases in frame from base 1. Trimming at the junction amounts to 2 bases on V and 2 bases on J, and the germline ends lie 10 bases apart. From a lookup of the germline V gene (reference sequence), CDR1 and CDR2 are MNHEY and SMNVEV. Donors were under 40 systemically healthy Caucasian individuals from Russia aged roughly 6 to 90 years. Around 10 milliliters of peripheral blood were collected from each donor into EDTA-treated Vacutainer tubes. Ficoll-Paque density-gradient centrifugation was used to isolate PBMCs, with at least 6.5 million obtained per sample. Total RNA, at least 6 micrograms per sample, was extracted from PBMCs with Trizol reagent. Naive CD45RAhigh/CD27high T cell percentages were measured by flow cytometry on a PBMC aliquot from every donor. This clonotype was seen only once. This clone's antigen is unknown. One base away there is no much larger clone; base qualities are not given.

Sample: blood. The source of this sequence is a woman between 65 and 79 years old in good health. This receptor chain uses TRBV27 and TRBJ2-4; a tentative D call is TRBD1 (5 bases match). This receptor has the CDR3 CASSLVGVSKNIQYF. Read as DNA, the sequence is TGTGCCAGCAGTTTAGTAGGGGTGTCCAAAAACATTCAGTACTTC.